Below are 29 T cell receptor beta chains sequenced from a single sample in a study of T cell changes during pregnancy in multiple sclerosis. Sequenced by immunoSEQ multiplex PCR; TCRdb stores in-frame clones only, minus some. This sample has around 44,000 clones; about 94% occur once, and the top ten carry roughly 8.3%. The sequencing used CD8+ T cells from peripheral blood mononuclear cells, collected in the third trimester of pregnancy. These receptor sequences come from a female donor with multiple sclerosis, enrolled in a pregnancy study.

This chain uses TRBV5-6 with TRBJ1-1; D perhaps matches TRBD1 (5 bases). Trimming removed 7 bases from V and 7 bases from J, with 11 bases in between. Germline V CDR1 and CDR2: SGHDT, YYEEEE. There are 11 residues in the CDR3. CDR3 DNA sequence: TGTGCCAGCGGTATTGACAGTGAAGCTTTCTTT. It codes for CASGIDSEAFF.

The chain uses TRBV6-6 and TRBJ2-4, with 7 bases lining up with TRBD2. V lost 10 bases and J lost 8; bases outside the gene matches: 8. The CDR3 has 12 amino acids. CDR1 is MNHNY, CDR2 SVGAGI, per germline (reference sequence). Here the CDR3 DNA reads TGTGCCACCGAGCGGGATAGGTACATTCAGTACTTC. Translation: CATERDRYIQYF.

The V call is TRBV7-6, the J call TRBJ1-5; D is possibly TRBD1 (6 bases). V dropped 5 bases and J dropped 11 bases, with 16 bases sitting between them. There are 13 residues in the CDR3. CDR1 and CDR2 (germline): SGHVS, FNYEAQ. The CDR3 protein is CASSGREGGSQHF. Written as DNA, the CDR3 is TGTGCCAGCAGCGGACGGGAGGGGGGGTCCCAGCATTTT.

The chain links TRBV15 to TRBJ1-2; D possibly corresponds to TRBD1 (5 bases). This CDR3 contains 16 residues. The V and J ends lost 5 bases and 6 bases respectively, with 22 bases between them. The germline CDR1 and CDR2 sequences are LNHNV and YYDKDF (reference sequence). Here the CDR3 DNA reads TGTGCCACCAGCTTCATTACAGGTTTAGTAGAGGATGGCTACACCTTC. Its translation is CATSFITGLVEDGYTF.

The gene calls are TRBV6-5 and TRBJ2-5; D gene unclear. Trimming took 8 bases from V and 5 from J, leaving 9 bases between them. The CDR3 sequence is 11 residues long. Germline loops: CDR1 MNHEY, CDR2 SVGAGI. The CDR3 protein is CASGPGETQYF. CDR3 DNA sequence: TGTGCCAGCGGCCCGGGTGAGACCCAGTACTTC.

V usage is TRBV7-6 and J usage is TRBJ2-3; D unclear. The germline CDR1 and CDR2 sequences are SGHVS and FNYEAQ. V lost 5 bases and J lost 0, with 3 bases in between. The CDR3 extends over 12 amino acids. The CDR3 region is CASSLSTDTQYF. In DNA form, the CDR3 reads TGTGCCAGCAGCCTCAGCACAGATACGCAGTATTTT.

This clone was seen only once. The chain uses TRBV28 and TRBJ1-5, with 9 bases that match TRBD1. V gave up 2 bases and J gave up 2 bases; unmatched junction bases: 4. CDR1 is MDHEN and CDR2 is SYDVKM in the germline V gene. The CDR3 length is 16 residues. The CDR3 nucleotides read TGTGCCAGCAGTTTAGGGGGACAGGGCCGCAATCAGCCCCAGCATTTT. Translated, it gives CASSLGGQGRNQPQHF.

The CDR3 DNA is TGTGCCAGCAGCCCCCTAGGGACTAGCATTTACAATGAGCAGTTCTTC. Translating gives CASSPLGTSIYNEQFF. V is TRBV27 and J is TRBJ2-1; TRBD2 matches at 9 bases. Germline CDR1 MNHEY, CDR2 SMNVEV (reference sequence). V lost 6 bases, J lost 4 bases, and 10 bases stayed unmatched. This CDR3 has 16 amino acids.

The V call is TRBV28, the J call TRBJ1-2; no reliable D call. The V and J ends lost 3 bases and 2 bases respectively, with 10 bases between them. Per the germline V gene, CDR1 is MDHEN and CDR2 is SYDVKM. The CDR3 extends over 14 amino acids. The CDR3 sequence is CASSFRLENYGYTF. Written as DNA, the CDR3 is TGTGCCAGCAGTTTCAGGTTGGAAAACTATGGCTACACCTTC.

This chain joins TRBV11-2 and TRBJ2-7; tentative D call: TRBD1 (6 bases). CDR1 is SGHAT, CDR2 FQNNGV, per germline. V lost 4 bases, J lost 0 bases, and 13 bases lay in between. The CDR3 sequence is 15 residues long. CDR3 sequence reads: CASSSNQGNSYEQYF. CDR3 coding DNA: TGTGCCAGCAGCTCGAACCAGGGGAACTCCTACGAGCAGTACTTC.

The V gene is TRBV27, the J gene TRBJ2-1; 8 nucleotides agree with TRBD2. The CDR3 sequence is 15 residues long. In germline, CDR1 is MNHEY, CDR2 SMNVEV (reference sequence). V was pared by 5 bases and J by 7 bases, with 10 bases of the junction left unmatched. The CDR3 DNA follows: TGTGCCAGCAGTGTATTAGCGGGATCGGGAAATGAGCAGTTCTTC. Translating gives CASSVLAGSGNEQFF.

CDR3 sequence (DNA): TGTGCCTGGAGACTAGGAAACACCATATATTTT. Its translation: CAWRLGNTIYF. The chain joins TRBV30 to TRBJ1-3, with unresolved D. The CDR3 is made up of 11 amino acids. Trimming cost V 3 bases and J 4 bases, with 4 bases left between them. Per the germline V gene, CDR1 is GTSNPN and CDR2 is SVGIG (reference sequence).

This sequence joins TRBV11-2 and TRBJ2-7; 8 bases align to TRBD2. CDR3 length: 15 residues. Germline V gene lookup returns CDR1 SGHAT and CDR2 FQNNGV. Trimming at V came to 2 bases and at J to 2 bases, leaving 5 bases not matched to a gene. This chain's CDR3 is CASSLQAGGPYEQYF. CDR3 DNA: TGTGCCAGCAGCTTACAGGCGGGGGGCCCCTACGAGCAGTACTTC.

In its sample, this clone was seen once. The V and J genes are TRBV11-3 and TRBJ2-1; 11 positions match TRBD1. This CDR3 is 15 amino acids long. Germline assignment: CDR1 SGHNT and CDR2 YENEEA. The J segment lost 3 bases and the V segment lost 5 bases, leaving 3 bases of the junction unmatched. Here the CDR3 reads CASSPGTGGYNEQFF. The CDR3 DNA reads TGTGCCAGCAGCCCCGGGACAGGGGGCTACAATGAGCAGTTCTTC.

The chain has TRBV7-9 and TRBJ2-1; 9 bases agree with TRBD1. Per the germline V gene, CDR1 is SEHNR and CDR2 is FQNEAQ (reference sequence). This CDR3 is built from 14 residues. Trimming at V came to 3 bases and at J to 8 bases, leaving 5 bases not matched to a gene. DNA of the CDR3: TGTGCCAGCAGCTTGGGGACAGGGAGGGATGAGCAGTTCTTC. As protein: CASSLGTGRDEQFF.

The chain carries TRBV27 and TRBJ2-1; 9 positions agree with TRBD1. Per germline, CDR1 MNHEY and CDR2 SMNVEV (reference sequence). Unmatched junction bases numbered 5, after V lost 3 bases and J lost 8 bases. This CDR3 spans 14 amino acids. The CDR3 region is CASSLLTGGHEQFF. CDR3 DNA: TGTGCCAGCAGTTTGCTGACAGGGGGGCATGAGCAGTTCTTC.

The DNA of the CDR3 is TGTGCCAGCAGACTAGCTTCCGAGCAGTACTTC. Protein product: CASRLASEQYF. This rearrangement joins TRBV27 to TRBJ2-7, with D possibly being TRBD2 (6 bases). Germline V lookup: CDR1 MNHEY, CDR2 SMNVEV (reference sequence). CDR3 length: 11 amino acids. V was trimmed by 6 bases and J by 6 bases, leaving 9 bases between them.

This chain uses TRBV19 with TRBJ2-5; 7 bases agree with TRBD2. Per germline, CDR1 LNHDA and CDR2 SQIVND (reference sequence). V was clipped by 1 base and J by 4 bases; unmatched bases: 9. The CDR3 totals 16 residues. CDR3 sequence reads: CASSIVVGTSVETQYF. The CDR3 coding sequence is TGTGCCAGTAGTATAGTGGTAGGAACTAGCGTAGAGACCCAGTACTTC.

This clone has only one observation. The rearrangement joins TRBV28 to TRBJ1-5; unclear D gene. The ends were cut back, 3 bases at V and 1 base at J, with 7 bases in the middle. CDR1 is MDHEN and CDR2 is SYDVKM in the germline V gene. The CDR3 consists of 14 residues. The CDR3 sequence: CASSFDTSNQPQHF. In nucleotides, the CDR3 is TGTGCCAGCAGTTTTGACACCAGCAATCAGCCCCAGCATTTT.

The genes are TRBV7-9 and TRBJ1-4; D gene uncertain. The CDR3 consists of 15 residues. Germline loops: CDR1 SEHNR, CDR2 FQNEAQ (reference sequence). V was cut by 1 base and J by 7 bases, with 13 bases left in between. The DNA for the CDR3 is TGTGCCAGCAGCTTAGACCAGGACTCTATTGAAAAACTGTTTTTT. Protein: CASSLDQDSIEKLFF.

The chain employs TRBV4-3 and TRBJ2-1; TRBD1 matches at 8 bases. The trim removed 0 bases at V and 9 bases at J, leaving 7 bases unmatched. Per germline, CDR1 LGHNA and CDR2 YSLEER. The CDR3 has 15 residues. The CDR3: CASSQDPGQVVEQFF. CDR3 DNA sequence: TGCGCCAGCAGCCAAGATCCGGGACAGGTGGTTGAGCAGTTCTTC.

The chain uses TRBV28 and TRBJ1-2; maybe TRBD1 (5 bases). CDR1 and CDR2 from the germline V gene are MDHEN and SYDVKM. V lost 8 bases to trimming and J lost 1 base, with 11 bases between them. This CDR3 contains 13 residues. Here the CDR3 reads CASDRGYNYGYTF. CDR3 sequence (DNA): TGTGCCAGCGATAGGGGATATAACTATGGCTACACCTTC.

The rearrangement links TRBV27 to TRBJ1-1; 10 bases align to TRBD1. V gave up 6 bases and J gave up 4 bases; unmatched junction bases: 5. CDR3 length equals 14 residues. CDR1 is MNHEY, CDR2 SMNVEV, per germline (reference sequence). The DNA of the CDR3 is TGTGCCAGCAGGGCCGGGACAGGGGTCACTGAAGCTTTCTTT. Its translation is CASRAGTGVTEAFF.

The chain couples TRBV10-2 to TRBJ2-7, with D perhaps TRBD1 (6 bases). Germline CDR1 and CDR2: WSHSY and SAAADI. The CDR3 length is 14 residues. The ends were cut back, 7 bases at V and 0 bases at J, with 13 bases in the middle. As DNA, the CDR3 is TGCGCCAGCAAACTTGACAGGAGCTCCTACGAGCAGTACTTC. Encoded protein: CASKLDRSSYEQYF.

The chain recombines TRBV5-4 with TRBJ1-3, with 7 bases aligning to TRBD1. The germline V gene encodes CDR1 SGHNT and CDR2 YYREEE (reference sequence). This CDR3 has 14 amino acids. J was trimmed by 1 base and V by 4 bases; bases with no gene match: 2. As DNA, the CDR3 is TGTGCCAGCAGCCCGGGACAGTCTGGAAACACCATATATTTT. Protein sequence: CASSPGQSGNTIYF.

The J gene is TRBJ2-7, the V gene TRBV19; a weak D match, TRBD2 (6 bases). Germline V lookup: CDR1 LNHDA, CDR2 SQIVND (reference sequence). V shed 7 bases and J shed 2 bases, with 15 bases lying between them. The CDR3 is made up of 14 amino acids. DNA of the CDR3: TGTGCCAGTAAGCCGTCGGGGACTCCCTACGAGCAGTACTTC. This translates into CASKPSGTPYEQYF.

CDR3 sequence reads: CASSSRGGSYEQYF. The CDR3 DNA follows: TGTGCCAGCAGTTCGCGAGGGGGTTCCTACGAGCAGTACTTC. This chain connects TRBV27 to TRBJ2-7, with D maybe TRBD1 (6 bases). CDR3 size: 14 residues. Deletions cut 4 bases from V and 1 base from J, with 11 bases between. Germline CDR1 and CDR2: MNHEY and SMNVEV (reference sequence).

This sequence joins TRBV11-2 and TRBJ2-3; 7 nucleotides align to TRBD2. CDR1 SGHAT and CDR2 FQNNGV come from the germline V gene. V shed 3 bases, J shed 2 bases, and the junction held 8 bases outside the gene matches. The CDR3 contains 16 residues. This CDR3 reads CASSFSRTSTTDTQYF. CDR3 coding DNA: TGTGCCAGCAGCTTTTCCAGGACTAGTACCACAGATACGCAGTATTTT.

This rearrangement joins TRBV7-9 to TRBJ1-2, with 7 bases fitting TRBD1. Germline V gene sequence: CDR1 SEHNR, CDR2 FQNEAQ (reference sequence). The CDR3 is 15 residues long. V dropped 5 bases and J dropped 0; count of bases not matched to a gene: 6. The CDR3 DNA is TGTGCCAGCAGCCAAGGGACAGCCGCTAACTATGGCTACACCTTC. Its protein is CASSQGTAANYGYTF.